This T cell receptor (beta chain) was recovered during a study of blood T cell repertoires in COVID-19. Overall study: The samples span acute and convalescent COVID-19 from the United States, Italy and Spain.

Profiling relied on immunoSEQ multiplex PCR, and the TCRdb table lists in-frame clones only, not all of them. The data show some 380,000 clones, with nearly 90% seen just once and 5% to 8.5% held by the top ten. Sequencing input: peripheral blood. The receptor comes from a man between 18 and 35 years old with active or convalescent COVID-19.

In DNA form, the CDR3 reads TGTGCCAGCAGCTTAAGCGGGGGCCCAGAGGGTGAGCAGTTCTTC. Translating it yields CASSLSGGPEGEQFF. This chain uses TRBV7-3 with TRBJ2-1; the D gene is possibly TRBD2 (7 bases). The CDR3 consists of 15 residues. Trimming removed 1 base from V and 9 bases from J, with 16 bases in between. Germline V gene lookup returns CDR1 SGHTA and CDR2 FQGTGA.